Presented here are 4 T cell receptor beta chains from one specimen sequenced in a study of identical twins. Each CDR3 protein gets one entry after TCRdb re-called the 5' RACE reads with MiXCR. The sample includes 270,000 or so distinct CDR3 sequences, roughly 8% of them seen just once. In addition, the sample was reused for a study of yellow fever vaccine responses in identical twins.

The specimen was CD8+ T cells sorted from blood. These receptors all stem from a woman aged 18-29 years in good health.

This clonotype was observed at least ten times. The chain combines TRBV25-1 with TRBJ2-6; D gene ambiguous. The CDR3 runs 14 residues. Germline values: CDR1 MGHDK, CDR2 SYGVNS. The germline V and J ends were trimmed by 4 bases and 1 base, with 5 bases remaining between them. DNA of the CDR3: TGTGCCAGCAGTGCTTTGTCTGGGGCCAACGTCCTGACTTTC. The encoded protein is CASSALSGANVLTF.

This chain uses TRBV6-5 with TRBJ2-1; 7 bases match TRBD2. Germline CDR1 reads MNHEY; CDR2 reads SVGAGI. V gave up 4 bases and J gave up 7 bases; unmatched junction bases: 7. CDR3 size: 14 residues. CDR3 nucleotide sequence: TGTGCCAGCAGTTTGACGGGGGGTAGAAATGAGCAGTTCTTC. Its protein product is CASSLTGGRNEQFF.

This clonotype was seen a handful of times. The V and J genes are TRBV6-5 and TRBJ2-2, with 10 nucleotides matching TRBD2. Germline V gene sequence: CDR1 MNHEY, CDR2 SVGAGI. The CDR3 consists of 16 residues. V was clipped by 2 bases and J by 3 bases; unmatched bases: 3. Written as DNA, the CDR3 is TGTGCCAGCAGTTACACTCTAGCGGGGGACACCGGGGAGCTGTTTTTT. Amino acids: CASSYTLAGDTGELFF.

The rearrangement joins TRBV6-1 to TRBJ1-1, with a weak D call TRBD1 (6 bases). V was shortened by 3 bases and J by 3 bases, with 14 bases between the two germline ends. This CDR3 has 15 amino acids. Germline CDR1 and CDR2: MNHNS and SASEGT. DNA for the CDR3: TGTGCCAGCAGTGATGTTATGGACAGCTACACTGAAGCTTTCTTT. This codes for CASSDVMDSYTEAFF.